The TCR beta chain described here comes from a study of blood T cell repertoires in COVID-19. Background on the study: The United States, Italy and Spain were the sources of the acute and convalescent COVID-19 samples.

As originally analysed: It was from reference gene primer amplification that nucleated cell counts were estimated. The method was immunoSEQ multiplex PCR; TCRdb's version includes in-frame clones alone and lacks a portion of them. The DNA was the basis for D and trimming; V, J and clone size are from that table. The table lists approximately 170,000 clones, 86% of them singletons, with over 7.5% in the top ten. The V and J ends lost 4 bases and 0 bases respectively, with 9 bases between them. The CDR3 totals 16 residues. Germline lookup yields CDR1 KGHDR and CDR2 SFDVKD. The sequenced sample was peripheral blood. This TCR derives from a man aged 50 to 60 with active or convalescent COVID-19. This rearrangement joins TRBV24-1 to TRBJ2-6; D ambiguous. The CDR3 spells CATSDPTSSGANVLTF. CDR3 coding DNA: TGTGCCACCAGTGACCCGACAAGCTCTGGGGCCAACGTCCTGACTTTC.